These 2 T cell receptor beta chains share one sample of origin, sequenced in a study of T-cell memory formation after mild COVID-19. TCRdb re-analysed the 5' RACE reads in MiXCR, keeping a single row per CDR3 protein. The data contain 300,000 to 400,000 distinct CDR3 sequences, roughly an eighth of them singletons. Specimen: PBMCs or a T cell subset sorted from them (not recorded which). Receptors were obtained from a man aged 18 to 30 who had mild COVID-19 (a few samples of this study predate the infection). Cell type and time point are not known.

This clonotype was detected only a few times. The V call is TRBV2, the J call TRBJ2-7; no clear D gene. The length of the CDR3 is 12 residues. V was pared by 4 bases and J by 3 bases, with 7 bases between. Per the germline V gene, CDR1 is SNHLY and CDR2 is FYNNEI. The CDR3 nucleotides read TGTGCCAGCAGTGGGGGTCTCTACGAGCAGTACTTC. Its protein is CASSGGLYEQYF.

The chain links TRBV12-3 or TRBV12-4 to TRBJ2-2; TRBD1 might be the D (6 bases). V gave up 7 bases and J gave up 3 bases, with 15 bases separating them. The length of the CDR3 is 15 residues. The CDR3 DNA is TGTGCCAGCACCCCAGAGGGGGAGTACACCGGGGAGCTGTTTTTT. Translation gives CASTPEGEYTGELFF.